The 22 T cell receptor beta chains below come from one sample, sequenced in a study of blood T cell repertoires in COVID-19. Libraries were prepared by immunoSEQ multiplex PCR; TCRdb keeps only in-frame clonotypes and omits some of them. The sample carries around 230,000 clones, approximately 83% recorded once. Sequencing was performed on peripheral blood. These receptors originate from a woman aged 40 to 50 with active or convalescent COVID-19.

This clone was seen once. This chain joins TRBV29-1 and TRBJ1-5, with D possibly TRBD1 on 5 matching bases. V was trimmed by 4 bases and J by 3 bases, leaving 10 bases between them. Looked up from germline, CDR1 is SQVTM and CDR2 is ANQGSEA. This CDR3 has 13 amino acids. Here the CDR3 reads CSVASGHNQPQHF. The CDR3 coding sequence is TGCAGCGTTGCTTCCGGACACAATCAGCCCCAGCATTTT.

The chain links TRBV18 to TRBJ2-6; 10 bases are shared with TRBD1. V lost 2 bases and J lost 4; bases outside the gene matches: 5. CDR1 is KGHSH, CDR2 LQKENI, per germline. CDR3 size: 17 residues. CDR3 nucleotides: TGTGCCAGCTCACCAGACAGGGGGCGGGACGGGGCCAACGTCCTGACTTTC. Amino acids: CASSPDRGRDGANVLTF.

The chain carries TRBV7-9 and TRBJ2-3; TRBD2 matches at 8 bases. CDR1 and CDR2 (germline): SEHNR, FQNEAQ (reference sequence). The trim removed 5 bases at V and 5 bases at J, leaving 6 bases unmatched. There are 14 residues in the CDR3. The CDR3 is CASSPSGGRDTQYF. In nucleotides, the CDR3 is TGTGCCAGCAGCCCCTCGGGGGGGAGAGATACGCAGTATTTT.

This clone was seen only a few times. The rearrangement links TRBV29-1 to TRBJ2-1; TRBD2 might be the D (5 bases). This CDR3 contains 16 residues. V was clipped by 0 bases and J by 0 bases, with 12 bases between them. CDR1 and CDR2 from the germline V gene are SQVTM and ANQGSEA. CDR3 bases: TGCAGCGTTGAAGATTTGCCGGGGAGCTCCTACAATGAGCAGTTCTTC. Protein: CSVEDLPGSSYNEQFF.

The chain carries TRBV24-1 and TRBJ1-4, with D possibly TRBD1 on 6 matching bases. V lost 4 bases, J lost 4 bases, and 12 bases lay in between. Looked up from germline, CDR1 is KGHDR and CDR2 is SFDVKD. This CDR3 comprises 15 residues. CDR3 in amino acids: CATSDRTDNNEKLFF. The CDR3, as DNA: TGTGCCACCAGTGACCGGACAGATAATAATGAAAAACTGTTTTTT.

The rearrangement uses TRBV4-3 and TRBJ1-5, with D hard to call. The CDR3 is 13 residues long. Germline loops: CDR1 LGHNA, CDR2 YSLEER. The V end was cut by 0 bases, the J end by 6 bases, with 6 bases between. The DNA of the CDR3 is TGCGCCAGCAGCCAAGATTTATCTCAGCCCCAGCATTTT. This codes for CASSQDLSQPQHF.

In nucleotides, the CDR3 is TGCAGCGTTGAAGGTCTGCCGGGACAGGACCCAAATGAGCAGTTCTTC. It specifies CSVEGLPGQDPNEQFF. The chain uses TRBV29-1 and TRBJ2-1; 8 bases line up with TRBD1. After removal of 1 base from V and 7 bases from J, the junction contained 12 bases not matched to a gene. The CDR3 length is 16 residues. Per germline, CDR1 SQVTM and CDR2 ANQGSEA.

The gene calls are TRBV9 and TRBJ2-5, with 8 bases lining up with TRBD1. Germline CDR1 and CDR2: SGDLS and YYNGEE. J lost 6 bases, V lost 3 bases, and 7 bases had no gene match. This CDR3 has 14 amino acids. The CDR3 reads CASSARTGRKTQYF. Here the CDR3 DNA reads TGTGCCAGCAGCGCAAGGACAGGGAGGAAGACCCAGTACTTC.

The J gene is TRBJ1-1, the V gene TRBV24-1; D gene uncertain. The CDR3 runs 13 residues. The germline CDR1 and CDR2 sequences are KGHDR and SFDVKD. V shed 3 bases and J shed 3 bases, with 7 bases lying between them. The CDR3 spells CATSDNGDTEAFF. The CDR3 nucleotides are TGTGCCACCAGTGATAACGGGGACACTGAAGCTTTCTTT.

The gene calls are TRBV11-2 and TRBJ2-5; D unclear. This CDR3 has 15 amino acids. The germline V gene encodes CDR1 SGHAT and CDR2 FQNNGV. V was cut by 1 base and J by 1 base, with 10 bases left in between. In DNA form, the CDR3 reads TGTGCCAGCAGCTTAGTTGGCGGAATCCAAGAGACCCAGTACTTC. Encoded protein: CASSLVGGIQETQYF.

V gene TRBV5-1 combines with J gene TRBJ2-1, with D possibly TRBD1 on 5 matching bases. The CDR3 has 16 residues. Trimming stripped 1 base from V and 0 bases from J, with 11 bases between. Per germline, CDR1 SGHRS and CDR2 YFSETQ. The CDR3 is CASSLPLGVSYNEQFF. The CDR3 DNA follows: TGCGCCAGCAGCTTGCCCCTAGGGGTCTCCTACAATGAGCAGTTCTTC.

The chain employs TRBV7-2 and TRBJ1-1; tentatively, D is TRBD1 (5 bases). The V end was cut by 3 bases, the J end by 7 bases, with 15 bases between. This CDR3 region has 14 residues. Germline V gene sequence: CDR1 SGHTA, CDR2 FQGNSA. In DNA form, the CDR3 reads TGTGCCAGCAGCTTCTTATTCGGGGGAGGTGAAGCTTTCTTT. This gives the protein CASSFLFGGGEAFF. Looking up the rest from reference TRBV7-2 and TRBJ1-1 gives the full variable domain: GAGVSQSPSNKVTEKGKDVELRCDPISGHTALYWYRQSLGQGLEFLIYFQGNSAPDKSGLPSDRFSAERTGGSVSTLTIQRTQQEDSAVYLCASSFLFGGGEAFFGQGTRLTVV.

The chain couples TRBV2 to TRBJ1-5; TRBD1 agrees at 7 bases. CDR1 and CDR2 (germline): SNHLY, FYNNEI. After removal of 5 bases from V and 1 base from J, the junction contained 5 bases not matched to a gene. The CDR3 is 15 residues long. CDR3 DNA: TGTGCCAGCAGTACACAGGGGCCGAGCAATCAGCCCCAGCATTTT. Encoded protein: CASSTQGPSNQPQHF.

J is TRBJ2-2 and V is TRBV7-7; unclear D gene. The CDR3 contains 11 residues. Germline assignment: CDR1 SSHAT and CDR2 FNYEAQ (reference sequence). CDR3 in amino acids: CAANQAGELFF. The CDR3 DNA reads TGTGCTGCAAATCAGGCCGGGGAGCTGTTTTTT.

V is TRBV5-1 and J is TRBJ2-7; D may be TRBD1 (6 bases). Trimming removed 0 bases from V and 5 bases from J, with 12 bases in between. Germline CDR1 reads SGHRS; CDR2 reads YFSETQ. This CDR3 region has 14 residues. DNA for the CDR3: TGCGCCAGCAGCTTGGGCGACAGGCCTGACGAGCAGTACTTC. Translated: CASSLGDRPDEQYF.

V usage is TRBV14 and J usage is TRBJ2-1; 12 bases are shared with TRBD2. V shed 4 bases and J 12 bases; nucleotides not matched to a gene: 7. The V gene's germline CDR1 is SGHDN and CDR2 FVKESK. The length of the CDR3 is 14 residues. The DNA for the CDR3 is TGTGCCAGCAGCCCCCTGACTAGCGGGAGTCGGCAGTTCTTC. Its translation is CASSPLTSGSRQFF.

J is TRBJ1-2 and V is TRBV5-4; 8 bases agree with TRBD1. CDR1 and CDR2 from the germline V gene are SGHNT and YYREEE (reference sequence). This CDR3 contains 14 residues. V shed 4 bases and J 7 bases; nucleotides not matched to a gene: 9. The CDR3: CASSGDRGLGGYTF. In DNA, the CDR3 is TGTGCCAGCAGCGGAGACAGGGGACTGGGTGGCTACACCTTC.

The rearrangement links TRBV19 to TRBJ1-4, with 11 nucleotides matching TRBD1. CDR1 and CDR2 (germline): LNHDA, SQIVND (reference sequence). V shed 4 bases and J 7 bases; nucleotides not matched to a gene: 5. The CDR3 loop spans 15 amino acids. The CDR3 coding sequence is TGTGCCAGTAGTACCCGGACAGGGGGCAGTGAAAAACTGTTTTTT. This encodes CASSTRTGGSEKLFF.

In its sample, this clone was seen a few times. The rearrangement uses TRBV28 and TRBJ2-3, with D possibly TRBD1 on 6 matching bases. V was cut by 4 bases and J by 5 bases, with 19 bases left in between. Germline loops: CDR1 MDHEN, CDR2 SYDVKM. The CDR3 length is 16 residues. The CDR3 protein is CASSSSWGQGRDTQYF. In DNA, the CDR3 is TGTGCCAGCAGTTCCTCTTGGGGCCAGGGGCGAGATACGCAGTATTTT. Looking up the rest from reference TRBV28 and TRBJ2-3 gives the full variable domain: DVKVTQSSRYLVKRTGEKVFLECVQDMDHENMFWYRQDPGLGLRLIYFSYDVKMKEKGDIPEGYSVSREKKERFSLILESASTNQTSMYLCASSSSWGQGRDTQYFGPGTRLTVL.

The gene calls are TRBV2 and TRBJ2-2; possibly TRBD1 for D (5 bases). Trimming left V 5 bases short and J 1 base short, with 8 bases between. Germline assignment: CDR1 SNHLY and CDR2 FYNNEI. This CDR3 spans 14 amino acids. The CDR3 region has the DNA TGTGCCAGCAGTCTGACAGTGAACACCGGGGAGCTGTTTTTT. As protein: CASSLTVNTGELFF.

The rearrangement links TRBV28 to TRBJ2-7; D might be TRBD2 (6 bases). Germline loops: CDR1 MDHEN, CDR2 SYDVKM. This CDR3 is 15 amino acids long. The V end was cut by 6 bases, the J end by 0 bases, with 15 bases between. CDR3 nucleotides: TGTGCCAGCAGCCTCGGAGGGAGGAGCTCCTACGAGCAGTACTTC. Translated: CASSLGGRSSYEQYF.

The chain links TRBV19 to TRBJ2-7; 7 bases are shared with TRBD1. Germline CDR1 reads LNHDA; CDR2 reads SQIVND (reference sequence). The CDR3 has 16 amino acids. V lost 5 bases, J lost 2 bases, and 12 bases stayed unmatched. CDR3 coding DNA: TGTGCCAGTAGTCTCTACGGGACAGCGTTGGCCTACGAGCAGTACTTC. This translates into CASSLYGTALAYEQYF.